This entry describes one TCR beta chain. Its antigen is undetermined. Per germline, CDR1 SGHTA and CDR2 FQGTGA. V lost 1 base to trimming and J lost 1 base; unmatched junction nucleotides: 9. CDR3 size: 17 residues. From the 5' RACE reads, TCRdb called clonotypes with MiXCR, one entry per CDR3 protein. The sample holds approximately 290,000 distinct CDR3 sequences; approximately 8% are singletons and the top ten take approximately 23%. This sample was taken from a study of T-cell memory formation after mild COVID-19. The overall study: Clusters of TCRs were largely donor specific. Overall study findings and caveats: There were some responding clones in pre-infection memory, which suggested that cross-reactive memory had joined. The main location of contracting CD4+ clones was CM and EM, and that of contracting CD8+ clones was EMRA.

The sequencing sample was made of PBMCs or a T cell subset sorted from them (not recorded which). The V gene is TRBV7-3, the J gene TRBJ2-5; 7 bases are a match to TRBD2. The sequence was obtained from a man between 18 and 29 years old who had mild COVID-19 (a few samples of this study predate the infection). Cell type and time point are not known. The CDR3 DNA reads TGTGCCAGCAGCTTAAGTCCCCAGCGGGGCCTCCAAGAGACCCAGTACTTC. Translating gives CASSLSPQRGLQETQYF.